These T cell receptor beta chains were read from a single sample in a study of cytomegalovirus exposure and HLA in healthy donors. Measured with immunoSEQ multiplex PCR; TCRdb has only the in-frame clones, and not every one. The sample lists 150,000 or so clones, 74% occurring once. Source material: PBMCs. All receptors come from a man between 18 and 29 years old in good health and CMV-seropositive. CDR3s leave out the opening cysteine and the closing phenylalanine or tryptophan.

TRBJ1-1,TRBV2,AKAVGTRGTEAF
TRBJ1-5,TRBV5-1,ASSLGSDQPQH
TRBJ2-2,TRBV6-1,ASMLAGAGTGELF
TRBJ2-7,TRBV15,ATSTLRDRSYEQY
TRBJ1-5,TRBV28,ASSSQDRYQPQH
TRBJ2-7,TRBV4-2,ASSPRLAGGYEQY
TRBJ1-2,TRBV7-9,ASSSYNYANYGYT
TRBJ2-5,TRBV6-5,ASSYSGGAGETQY
TRBJ2-3,TRBV7-8,ASSLLLSGEASTDTQY
TRBJ1-2,TRBV7-2,ASSFGTGMGYGYT
TRBJ2-2,TRBV5-6,ASSWGLSNTGELF
TRBJ1-1,TRBV7-9,ASSPGQGNTEAF
TRBJ1-6,TRBV18,ASSPRTEYNSPLH
TRBJ1-2,TRBV30,AWSSSGVGYT
TRBJ1-6,TRBV6-5,ASSLGTDNSPLH
TRBJ2-1,TRBV4-2,ASSQDELGLEQF
TRBJ2-7,TRBV13,ASTRGRADEQY
TRBJ1-2,TRBV5-1,ASSAPRQGTRANYGYT
TRBJ2-7,TRBV13,ASSHAYEQY
TRBJ1-5,TRBV28,ASSSDINSNQPQH
TRBJ2-1,TRBV7-3,ASSLTGLAGNNEQF
TRBJ2-1,TRBV5-6,ASSLGGLAGGPYNEQF
TRBJ1-2,TRBV5-6,ASSLTGGVDGYT
TRBJ1-2,TRBV19,ASSIPGQGIGGYT
TRBJ1-1,TRBV6-5,ASSTQGAPDTEAF
TRBJ2-2,TRBV5-6,ASSVDRGLLTGELF
TRBJ1-2,TRBV5-1,ASSLGTGSYGYT
TRBJ1-6,TRBV7-9,ASSREGRHSPLH
TRBJ2-2,TRBV9,ASSVTPGYTGELF
TRBJ1-1,TRBV28,ASSALNTEAF
TRBJ2-5,TRBV21-1,ASSPGGGEREVETQY
TRBJ2-7,TRBV10-2,ASSVLAGGFSEQY
TRBJ1-2,TRBV29-1,SVDGVGRGYGYT
TRBJ2-1,TRBV5-1,ASSFQAGGPSEQF
TRBJ2-3,TRBV13,ASSFAPTWGEGDTQY
TRBJ2-1,TRBV7-3,ASSPSGLRNEQF
TRBJ2-1,TRBV27,ASSSIAGGAFNEQF
TRBJ2-1,TRBV19,ASSPHQRYNEQF
TRBJ1-1,TRBV18,ASSPPAQGNTEAF
TRBJ1-2,TRBV27,ASGRGRAYGYT
TRBJ1-4,TRBV5-1,ASSLGGTVEEKLF
TRBJ2-5,TRBV7-2,ASSFRRDRGQETQY
TRBJ1-1,TRBV19,ASSWSGDTEAF
TRBJ1-2,TRBV6-5,ASSHPRAGYT
TRBJ1-4,TRBV28,ASSSRMDRARNEKLF
TRBJ1-1,TRBV18,ASSPLMAGTNTEAF
TRBJ1-2,TRBV28,ASSRPGGSKGNGYT
TRBJ2-7,TRBV4-2,ASSLSGTGPYEQY
TRBJ2-7,TRBV21-1,ASSGGYEQY
TRBJ1-1,TRBV10-3,AISVNTEAF
TRBJ2-7,TRBV29-1,SVRLGRGYEQY
TRBJ2-5,TRBV5-5,ASSIPGQETQY
TRBJ1-5,TRBV4-2,ASSQLSQPQH
TRBJ1-5,TRBV19,ASSLRQGPNQPQH
TRBJ2-4,TRBV29-1,ITGQRLAKNIQY